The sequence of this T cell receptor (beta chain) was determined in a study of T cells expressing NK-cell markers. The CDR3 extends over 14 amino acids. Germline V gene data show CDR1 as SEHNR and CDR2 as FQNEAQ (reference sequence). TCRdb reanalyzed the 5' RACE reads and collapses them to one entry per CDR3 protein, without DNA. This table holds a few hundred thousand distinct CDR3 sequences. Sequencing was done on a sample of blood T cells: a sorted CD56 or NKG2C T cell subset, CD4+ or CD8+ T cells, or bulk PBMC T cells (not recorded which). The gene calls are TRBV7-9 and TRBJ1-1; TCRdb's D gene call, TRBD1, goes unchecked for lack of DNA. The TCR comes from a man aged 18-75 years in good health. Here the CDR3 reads CASSNPGSATEAFF.